Only a few counts were recorded for the clone carrying this T cell receptor beta chain. The antigen remains undetermined. The data are from a study of cytomegalovirus exposure and HLA in healthy donors. V gave up 6 bases and J gave up 4 bases, with 13 bases separating them. Germline CDR1 is MDHEN and CDR2 is SYDVKM. The CDR3 spans 14 residues. Study-wide results and limits: In a later analysis, compared with equally common non-associated chains, HLA-associated beta chains were more expanded.

In the PCR, 60 Vbeta and 13 Jbeta primers were used. This table comes from immunoSEQ multiplex PCR, and its TCRdb copy is limited to in-frame clones, with some not included. Of 150,000 to 180,000 clones in the sample, 60% to 75% were seen once. The chain is built from TRBV28 and TRBJ1-5, with D possibly being TRBD1 (5 bases). The receptor comes from a man between 18 and 29 years old in good health and CMV-seronegative. Specimen: PBMCs. The CDR3 DNA reads as TGTGCCAGCAGCTCGGACATCGGTAATCAGCCCCAGCATTTT. Translated: CASSSDIGNQPQHF.